This T cell receptor (beta chain) was found in a study of blood T cells in healthy people across ages. Sample-barcoded 5' priming and a J-beta primer mix drove a second PCR of about 6 to 12 cycles. TCRdb re-derived calls from the 5' RACE reads in MiXCR, one entry per CDR3 protein. The sample carries 800,000 to 950,000 distinct CDR3 sequences, about 44% recorded once. There are a few counts of this clonotype. V lost 8 bases, J lost 0 bases, and 11 bases lay in between. The CDR3 runs 14 residues. The germline gives CDR1 MNHNS, CDR2 SASEGT. The clonotype comes from a man aged 30 to 45 in good health. The sample comprised blood. This rearrangement joins TRBV6-1 to TRBJ2-1; unclear D gene. Here the CDR3 DNA reads TGTGCCAGCGGGGAACCGAGCTCCTACAATGAGCAGTTCTTC. Translation: CASGEPSSYNEQFF.